This TCR beta chain was captured in a study of cytomegalovirus exposure and HLA in healthy donors. The PCR made use of 60 Vbeta and 13 Jbeta primers. Some clones are missing from TCRdb's copy, which holds only in-frame ones; the method was immunoSEQ multiplex PCR. The top ten hold about 2.2% of the sample, which has 100,000 to 120,000 clones, 75% to 85% seen once. Germline loops: CDR1 SGHTA, CDR2 FQGTGA. The CDR3 spans 15 residues. V lost 2 bases to trimming and J lost 7 bases; unmatched junction nucleotides: 5. This clone showed up just a few times. The sample contains more than one DNA sequence encoding this CDR3.

This receptor was taken from a man aged 25 to 45 in good health and CMV-seronegative. Sequenced: PBMCs. The V gene is TRBV7-3, the J gene TRBJ2-1; 10 bases map to TRBD2. CDR3 nucleotide sequence: TGTGCCAGCAGCTTACTAGCGGGAGTTCCAAATGAGCAGTTCTTC. The encoded protein is CASSLLAGVPNEQFF.